The T cell receptor (beta chain) under discussion was sequenced for a study of response to subunit inactivated influenza vaccine. This clonotype was counted only a few times. TCRdb re-called the RT-PCR reads with MiXCR, one entry per CDR3 protein. The table shows about 570,000 distinct CDR3 sequences, with about 11% occurring only once. The ends were cut back, 2 bases at V and 0 bases at J, with 10 bases in the middle. This CDR3 contains 16 residues. Germline V gives CDR1 MGHRA, CDR2 YSYEKL. The same data also contributed to another study, on T cells expressing NK-cell markers. As that study records: In generating TCR beta cDNA, 5'RACE template switching with UMIs was used. Researchers got TCR beta repertoires out of sorted CD3+CD56+NKG2C+, CD3+CD56+NKG2C- and CD3+CD56-NKG2C+ T cells. The contribution of dominant NKG2C+ clonotypes to CD8+ T cells in about six donors was about 1.0-7.0%. Researchers report these clonotypes also headed the CD3+CD56-NKG2C+ fraction in a few donors. The study left the HCMV specificity of expanded NKG2C+ T cell clones unresolved.

This chain joins TRBV4-1 and TRBJ2-2; unclear D gene. This specimen consisted of PBMCs from blood, obtained on the day of vaccination. The clonotype was recovered from a man over 45 who received an inactivated influenza vaccine. DNA of the CDR3: TGCGCCAGCAGCCAATTCGCAGCCCCGAACACCGGGGAGCTGTTTTTT. It translates to CASSQFAAPNTGELFF.